These 30 T cell receptor beta chains were all obtained from the same sample, sequenced in a study of type 1 regulatory T cells. The study, taken as a whole, reports: Tr1 cells had a more restricted TCR repertoire than non-Tr1 cells.

TCRdb analysed the reads with MiXCR anew, one entry per CDR3 protein. The sample lists some 71,000 distinct CDR3 sequences, around 20% seen once, with 7.5% to 8.5% in the top ten. Antigens for these TCRs are unknown. Sequencing was carried out using cultured type 1 regulatory T (Tr1) cells, either the whole culture or a sorted fraction (not recorded which). These receptors were obtained from a human donor in good health.

V and J are TRBV2 and TRBJ1-1; TRBD1 matches at 7 bases. Germline V gives CDR1 SNHLY, CDR2 FYNNEI. With 6 bases clipped from V and 6 bases from J, the junction kept 10 bases outside the gene matches. CDR3 length equals 14 residues. The CDR3 DNA sequence: TGTGCCAGCAGCGAATATGACAGGGCGTCTGAAGCTTTCTTT. This gives the protein CASSEYDRASEAFF. The full variable domain, its missing parts supplied by reference TRBV2 and TRBJ1-1, is EPEVTQTPSHQVTQMGQEVILRCVPISNHLYFYWYRQILGQKVEFLVSFYNNEISEKSEIFDDQFSVERPDGSNFTLKIRSTKLEDSAMYFCASSEYDRASEAFFGQGTRLTVV.

This chain uses TRBV6-5 with TRBJ1-1; 9 bases are a match to TRBD1. Germline V gene sequence: CDR1 MNHEY, CDR2 SVGAGI. J lost 7 bases, V lost 7 bases, and 7 bases had no gene match. CDR3 size: 13 residues. This CDR3 reads CASTKTGGNEAFF. The CDR3 coding sequence is TGTGCCAGCACCAAGACAGGGGGAAATGAAGCTTTCTTT.

The chain uses TRBV20-1 and TRBJ2-1; the match to TRBD2 covers 11 bases. V lost 2 bases to trimming and J lost 4 bases; unmatched junction nucleotides: 4. This CDR3 spans 15 amino acids. Germline-derived CDR1 and CDR2 are DFQATT and SNEGSKA (reference sequence). CDR3 DNA sequence: TGCAGTGCTAGAATAGCGGGAGGGAGGTACAATGAGCAGTTCTTC. The encoded protein is CSARIAGGRYNEQFF.

The rearrangement uses TRBV10-3 and TRBJ1-4, with 9 positions matching TRBD1. The CDR3 runs to 15 residues. The germline CDR1 and CDR2 sequences are ENHRY and SYGVKD. Trimming at V came to 0 bases and at J to 7 bases, leaving 3 bases not matched to a gene. CDR3 in amino acids: CAISESGQGSEKLFF. CDR3 bases: TGTGCCATCAGTGAGTCGGGACAGGGAAGTGAAAAACTGTTTTTT.

This clonotype was observed a handful of times. This sequence joins TRBV29-1 and TRBJ1-2; D unresolved. V was cut by 6 bases and J by 4 bases, with 18 bases left in between. Germline CDR1 is SQVTM and CDR2 is ANQGSEA. CDR3 size: 14 residues. CDR3 residues: CSVHRVREGYGYTF. In DNA, the CDR3 is TGCAGCGTCCACCGGGTCCGGGAAGGCTATGGCTACACCTTC.

Only a few counts were recorded for this clonotype. V is TRBV7-2 and J is TRBJ2-5; maybe TRBD1 (5 bases). The CDR3 covers 14 residues. V was pared by 5 bases and J by 2 bases, with 12 bases between. Germline V CDR1 and CDR2: SGHTA, FQGNSA. As DNA, the CDR3 is TGTGCCAGCAGCCAAGCAGGGTGGCAAGAGACCCAGTACTTC. It yields the protein CASSQAGWQETQYF.

This clonotype occurred a few times. The gene calls are TRBV9 and TRBJ2-7; TRBD1 agrees at 8 bases. The V and J ends lost 0 bases and 1 base, in that order; junction bases with no gene match: 12. This CDR3 region has 18 residues. CDR1 and CDR2 (germline): SGDLS, YYNGEE. For the CDR3, the DNA is TGTGCCAGCAGCGTAGGGACAGGGATCCCTCCCCTTTCCTACGAGCAGTACTTC. It encodes CASSVGTGIPPLSYEQYF.

This clonotype has ten or more counts. The genes are TRBV12-3 or TRBV12-4 and TRBJ2-7, with TRBD2 identical over 7 bases. Germline trimming cut 6 bases from V and 1 base from J; bases unmatched to any gene: 6. CDR3 length: 14 residues. The CDR3 here is CASRRTRHSYEQYF. CDR3 coding DNA: TGTGCCAGCAGGCGGACTAGGCATTCCTACGAGCAGTACTTC.

The table lists this clonotype with a few counts. The rearrangement links TRBV7-8 to TRBJ1-5, with D perhaps matching TRBD1 (5 bases). The germline gives CDR1 SGHVS, CDR2 FQNEAQ. V was cut by 10 bases and J by 5 bases, with 15 bases left in between. The CDR3 consists of 13 residues. CDR3 loop: CATSRQGDQPQHF. In DNA form, the CDR3 reads TGTGCCACCTCGAGGCAGGGCGATCAGCCCCAGCATTTT.

This sequence joins TRBV20-1 and TRBJ2-6, with D perhaps matching TRBD1 (5 bases). The CDR3 has 14 residues. V was cut by 4 bases and J by 0 bases, with 7 bases left in between. Germline V gene lookup returns CDR1 DFQATT and CDR2 SNEGSKA (reference sequence). The CDR3 coding sequence is TGCAGTGCTATAGGGGACTCTGGGGCCAACGTCCTGACTTTC. It encodes CSAIGDSGANVLTF.

Note on this clonotype: With a much larger clone just one base away, this may be a read error. V gene TRBV12-3 or TRBV12-4 combines with J gene TRBJ1-1; D is possibly TRBD1 (6 bases). The V end was cut by 11 bases, the J end by 0 bases, with 19 bases between. The CDR3 has 15 amino acids. CDR3 protein: CAGLKHRDLNTEAFF. CDR3 sequence (DNA): TGTGCCGGCCTTAAACACAGGGATCTGAACACTGAAGCTTTCTTT.

This clonotype was seen only a few times. The chain combines TRBV20-1 with TRBJ2-7, with 9 bases identical to TRBD2. This CDR3 has 16 residues. The junction had 12 bases not matched to a gene; V was cut back by 3 bases and J by 3 bases. In germline, CDR1 is DFQATT, CDR2 SNEGSKA (reference sequence). CDR3 nucleotide sequence: TGCAGTGCTAGCGCGGGGGGGTTTCGGGGAGGCTACGAGCAGTACTTC. It translates to CSASAGGFRGGYEQYF.

The rearrangement links TRBV5-6 to TRBJ1-5, with D perhaps matching TRBD1 (6 bases). This CDR3 spans 14 amino acids. Germline assignment: CDR1 SGHDT and CDR2 YYEEEE. Trimming took 4 bases from V and 5 from J, leaving 13 bases between them. The CDR3 protein is CASSLNGGDQPQHF. The CDR3 DNA reads TGTGCCAGCAGCCTTAACGGGGGCGATCAGCCCCAGCATTTT. Supplemented by reference TRBV5-6 and TRBJ1-5, the full variable domain reads DAGVTQSPTHLIKTRGQQVTLRCSPKSGHDTVSWYQQALGQGPQFIFQYYEEEERQRGNFPDRFSGHQFPNYSSELNVNALLLGDSALYLCASSLNGGDQPQHFGDGTRLSIL.

This clonotype has ten or more counts. J is TRBJ1-5 and V is TRBV29-1; no definite D call. V lost 6 bases and J 1 base, leaving 13 bases between the germline ends. The CDR3 length is 14 residues. Germline V gives CDR1 SQVTM, CDR2 ANQGSEA. The CDR3 is CSVSAAQSNQPQHF. In DNA form, the CDR3 reads TGCAGCGTCAGTGCCGCCCAGAGCAATCAGCCCCAGCATTTT. Combining the CDR3 with reference TRBV29-1 and TRBJ1-5 gives the whole variable domain SAVISQKPSRDICQRGTSLTIQCQVDSQVTMMFWYRQQPGQSLTLIATANQGSEATYESGFVIDKFPISRPNLTFSTLTVSNMSPEDSSIYLCSVSAAQSNQPQHFGDGTRLSIL.

This clonotype was seen a handful of times. The V call is TRBV5-1, the J call TRBJ2-1, with D unresolved. The CDR3 covers 18 residues. The V and J ends lost 4 bases and 2 bases respectively, with 22 bases between them. The germline gives CDR1 SGHRS, CDR2 YFSETQ. For the CDR3, the DNA is TGCGCCAGCAGCCCGGACCCGTTAAAGTTTAGTGCCTACAATGAGCAGTTCTTC. Encoded protein: CASSPDPLKFSAYNEQFF.

This clonotype was picked up a small number of times. The V and J genes are TRBV20-1 and TRBJ2-5, with 7 bases identical to TRBD2. V lost 7 bases to trimming and J lost 5 bases; unmatched junction nucleotides: 7. The CDR3 is 12 amino acids. Germline V lookup: CDR1 DFQATT, CDR2 SNEGSKA (reference sequence). DNA of the CDR3: TGCAGTGGGGCGGGAGCGTCGGAGACCCAGTACTTC. As protein: CSGAGASETQYF.

This clonotype was seen only a few times. The V and J genes are TRBV10-3 and TRBJ2-6; 8 bases match TRBD1. The CDR3 covers 16 residues. In germline, CDR1 is ENHRY, CDR2 SYGVKD. The V segment lost 10 bases and the J segment 0 bases; nucleotides outside the gene matches: 8. The CDR3 protein is CASLSGGSSGANVLTF. The CDR3 bases are TGTGCCAGCCTATCAGGGGGCAGCTCTGGGGCCAACGTCCTGACTTTC.

This clonotype turned up a few times. The chain links TRBV12-3 or TRBV12-4 to TRBJ2-7; D is unresolved. This CDR3 is built from 14 residues. V shed 1 base and J shed 4 bases, with 11 bases lying between them. DNA for the CDR3: TGTGCCAGCAGTTTAGGTGGTTCTCATTACGAGCAGTACTTC. Translated: CASSLGGSHYEQYF.

This chain links TRBV19 with TRBJ2-7, with D possibly TRBD2 on 5 matching bases. Germline V gene lookup returns CDR1 LNHDA and CDR2 SQIVND (reference sequence). The ends were cut back, 1 base at V and 3 bases at J, with 10 bases in the middle. The length of the CDR3 is 14 residues. The CDR3 bases are TGTGCCAGTAGTATAGTTGACGGACTCTACGAGCAGTACTTC. It encodes CASSIVDGLYEQYF. Full variable domain (missing parts from reference TRBV19 and TRBJ2-7): DGGITQSPKYLFRKEGQNVTLSCEQNLNHDAMYWYRQDPGQGLRLIYYSQIVNDFQKGDIAEGYSVSREKKESFPLTVTSAQKNPTAFYLCASSIVDGLYEQYFGPGTRLTVT.

Remarks on this clonotype: One end of the junction fails to match germline, which may point to a read error. The chain has TRBV20-1 and TRBJ1-4; the D is unclear. Germline CDR1 and CDR2: DFQATT and SNEGSKA (reference sequence). CDR3 length: 11 amino acids. CDR3 residues: CSTRAQEKLFF. The CDR3, as DNA: TGCAGTACTAGAGCCCAGGAAAAACTGTTTTTT.

The chain joins TRBV9 to TRBJ2-1, with 13 nucleotides matching TRBD2. From germline, CDR1 is SGDLS and CDR2 YYNGEE. The CDR3 extends over 15 amino acids. The junction had 6 bases not matched to a gene; V was cut back by 4 bases and J by 8 bases. CDR3 region: CASSPTSGRAHEQFF. The CDR3 DNA reads TGTGCCAGCAGCCCAACTAGCGGGAGGGCGCATGAGCAGTTCTTC. The whole variable domain, remainder taken from reference TRBV9 and TRBJ2-1, is DSGVTQTPKHLITATGQRVTLRCSPRSGDLSVYWYQQSLDQGLQFLIQYYNGEERAKGNILERFSAQQFPDLHSELNLSSLELGDSALYFCASSPTSGRAHEQFFGPGTRLTVL.

This CDR3 reads CASRRTEETQYF. CDR3 nucleotides: TGTGCCAGCAGACGGACAGAAGAGACCCAGTACTTC. This chain uses TRBV28 with TRBJ2-5; tentatively, D is TRBD1 (6 bases). V lost 6 bases and J lost 3, with 8 bases in between. The CDR3 covers 12 residues. CDR1 is MDHEN, CDR2 SYDVKM, per germline. The full variable domain, completed using reference TRBV28 and TRBJ2-5, is DVKVTQSSRYLVKRTGEKVFLECVQDMDHENMFWYRQDPGLGLRLIYFSYDVKMKEKGDIPEGYSVSREKKERFSLILESASTNQTSMYLCASRRTEETQYFGPGTRLLVL.

The CDR3 DNA is TGTGCCAGCAGCTCCCAAGGTTACGCCGAGCAGTACTTC. This gives the protein CASSSQGYAEQYF. The rearrangement links TRBV5-6 to TRBJ2-7, with D unclear. The CDR3 runs to 13 residues. The germline gives CDR1 SGHDT, CDR2 YYEEEE. Trimming stripped 3 bases from V and 6 bases from J, with 13 bases between.

This clonotype was counted only a few times. The genes are TRBV20-1 and TRBJ2-1; 13 bases map to TRBD2. This CDR3 is built from 15 residues. J was trimmed by 4 bases and V by 5 bases; bases with no gene match: 5. The germline gives CDR1 DFQATT, CDR2 SNEGSKA (reference sequence). The CDR3 DNA sequence: TGCAGTGCTGGAATACTAGCGGGAGGGTACAATGAGCAGTTCTTC. Translating it yields CSAGILAGGYNEQFF.

The chain uses TRBV7-9 and TRBJ2-1, with no clear D. V was clipped by 3 bases and J by 5 bases, with 2 bases between them. From germline, CDR1 is SEHNR and CDR2 FQNEAQ (reference sequence). The CDR3 consists of 11 residues. CDR3 in amino acids: CASSFNNEQFF. DNA for the CDR3: TGTGCCAGCAGCTTCAACAATGAGCAGTTCTTC.

This clonotype was detected many times. CDR3 coding DNA: TGCGCCAGCAGCATACAGACAGCGGATGGCTACACCTTC. Translating gives CASSIQTADGYTF. This chain uses TRBV5-1 with TRBJ1-2; D perhaps matches TRBD1 (5 bases). The length of the CDR3 is 13 residues. Trimming shortened V by 4 bases and J by 6 bases, and 13 bases separated the two germline ends. Germline CDR1 is SGHRS and CDR2 is YFSETQ.

This clonotype occurred a few times. The chain carries TRBV5-1 and TRBJ2-3; D possibly corresponds to TRBD2 (5 bases). The germline V gene has CDR1 SGHRS and CDR2 YFSETQ. V gave up 3 bases and J gave up 6 bases, with 11 bases separating them. The length of the CDR3 is 13 residues. The chain's CDR3 is CASSWAPGDTQYF. Written as DNA, the CDR3 is TGCGCCAGCAGCTGGGCCCCGGGGGATACGCAGTATTTT.

Notes on this clonotype: This may arise from a read error, as a much more abundant clone is one base away. The rearrangement uses TRBV5-1 and TRBJ1-5; tentative D call: TRBD1 (6 bases). This CDR3 contains 14 residues. The germline V gene encodes CDR1 SGHRS and CDR2 YFSETQ. The CDR3 sequence: CASSRDTGNQPRHF. The CDR3 DNA is TGCGCCAGCAGCAGGGACACGGGTAATCAGCCCCGGCATTTT. The variable domain in full, with the rest retrieved from reference TRBV5-1 and TRBJ1-5, is KAGVTQTPRYLIKTRGQQVTLSCSPISGHRSVSWYQQTPGQGLQFLFEYFSETQRNKGNFPGRFSGRQFSNSRSEMNVSTLELGDSALYLCASSRDTGNQPRHFGDGTRLSIL.

This clonotype was picked up many times. This chain links TRBV18 with TRBJ1-2; maybe TRBD1 (5 bases). The CDR3 totals 16 residues. The germline V gene has CDR1 KGHSH and CDR2 LQKENI. The V end lost 2 bases, the J end lost 6 bases, and 19 bases lay between the germline ends. CDR3 bases: TGTGCCAGCTCACCAAATGGGGCAGGGACCTCGGATGGCTACACCTTC. It translates to CASSPNGAGTSDGYTF. The entire variable domain, with the rest obtained from reference TRBV18 and TRBJ1-2, is as follows: NAGVMQNPRHLVRRRGQEARLRCSPMKGHSHVYWYRQLPEEGLKFMVYLQKENIIDESGMPKERFSAEFPKEGPSILRIQQVVRGDSAAYFCASSPNGAGTSDGYTFGSGTRLTVV.

Written as DNA, the CDR3 is TGTGCCAGCAGGTACAGACAGGGGGCAAAAGCTTTCTTT. Its protein product is CASRYRQGAKAFF. V is TRBV6-2 or TRBV6-3 and J is TRBJ1-1, with 10 bases lining up with TRBD1. V shed 6 bases and J 9 bases; nucleotides not matched to a gene: 7. CDR3 size: 13 residues. Germline lookup yields CDR1 MNHEY and CDR2 SVGEGT.